This TCR beta chain comes out of a study of T cell changes during pregnancy in multiple sclerosis. Assay: immunoSEQ multiplex PCR; the TCRdb copy retains only in-frame clones and omits some. The sample shows approximately 85,000 clones, more than 85% of them seen only once. Sequenced material: peripheral blood, taken in the first trimester of pregnancy. The receptor was isolated from a female donor with multiple sclerosis, enrolled in a pregnancy study.

The CDR3 DNA follows: TGTGCCAGCGAAGGGGCTTCCTACAATGAGCAGTTCTTC. Amino acid sequence: CASEGASYNEQFF. The genes are TRBV6-6 and TRBJ2-1, with a weak D call TRBD1 (5 bases). The CDR3 is made up of 13 amino acids. V lost 8 bases and J lost 1, with 9 bases in between. The germline CDR1 and CDR2 sequences are MNHNY and SVGAGI (reference sequence).